The 8 T cell receptor beta chains reported below all come from one sample, sequenced in a study of blood T cells in healthy people across ages. The use of a sample-barcoded 5' primer and a J-beta primer mix characterized a second PCR of about 6 to 11 cycles. In TCRdb, the 5' RACE reads were re-called with MiXCR into one record per CDR3 protein. The sample carries more than 700,000 distinct CDR3 sequences, 46% recorded once. Material: blood. Receptor source: a man of 80 years or more in good health.

This chain connects TRBV15 to TRBJ2-4; 8 bases align to TRBD2. The J call is doubtful: the DNA matches TRBJ2-7 better. CDR3 length: 17 amino acids. Germline V CDR1 and CDR2: LNHNV, YYDKDF (reference sequence). CDR3 residues: CATSRDLAGGGAYEQYF. The CDR3 DNA reads as TGTGCCACCAGCAGAGATCTGGCGGGAGGTGGCGCCTACGAGCAGTACTTC.

This clonotype was observed many times. CDR3 sequence (DNA): TGTGCCAGCAGCTTAGCTGGGACTAGCGGGAGGTCGCGGGCTGAGCAGTTCTTC. Amino acids: CASSLAGTSGRSRAEQFF. The chain has TRBV11-2 and TRBJ2-1; 15 bases align to TRBD2. J was trimmed by 9 bases and V by 1 base; bases with no gene match: 10. The germline gives CDR1 SGHAT, CDR2 FQNNGV. This CDR3 has 18 residues.

The chain joins TRBV12-3 or TRBV12-4 to TRBJ2-3; TRBD2 aligns across 8 bases. The CDR3 totals 16 residues. The ends lost 7 bases at V and 0 bases at J; junction bases unmatched: 9. The CDR3 sequence is CASNPSLAASTDTQYF. As DNA, the CDR3 is TGTGCCAGCAATCCTTCACTAGCGGCTAGCACAGATACGCAGTATTTT.

To note about this clonotype: A much larger clone differs from this one at a single base, so this may be a read error. This chain uses TRBV6-5 with TRBJ1-1; TRBD1 matches 7 bases. CDR1 and CDR2 (germline): MNHEY, SVGAGI. This CDR3 comprises 15 residues. The chain's CDR3 is CACSALQGTNTEAFF. The DNA of the CDR3 is TGTGCCTGCAGTGCCTTACAGGGGACGAACACTGAAGCTTTCTTT.

The table lists this clonotype with a count of one. J is TRBJ2-2 and V is TRBV5-1; TRBD1 matches 9 bases. Looked up from germline, CDR1 is SGHRS and CDR2 is YFSETQ. This CDR3 spans 17 amino acids. The trim removed 4 bases at V and 5 bases at J, leaving 12 bases unmatched. The CDR3 sequence is CASSADDTGGYTGELFF. The CDR3 DNA follows: TGCGCCAGCAGCGCGGACGATACAGGGGGCTATACCGGGGAGCTGTTTTTT.

This clonotype was seen a few times. The chain carries TRBV7-2 and TRBJ2-7; tentatively, D is TRBD1 (6 bases). With 5 bases removed from V and 4 bases from J, the gap between germline ends came to 18 bases. The CDR3 has 15 residues. CDR1 is SGHTA and CDR2 is FQGNSA in the germline V gene. The CDR3 DNA reads as TGTGCCAGCAGCCCGGACAGTGCTCAACCATACGAGCAGTACTTC. Translation: CASSPDSAQPYEQYF.

A few counts support this clonotype. The gene calls are TRBV27 and TRBJ2-3; D assignment may be TRBD1 or TRBD2 (5 bases each). CDR1 and CDR2 (germline): MNHEY, SMNVEV (reference sequence). The CDR3 spans 15 residues. V lost 5 bases and J 2 bases, leaving 14 bases between the germline ends. CDR3 protein: CASSDRGSPTDTQYF. CDR3 coding DNA: TGTGCCAGCAGTGACCGGGGCAGCCCCACAGATACGCAGTATTTT.

This clonotype was counted at least ten times. One base away lies a much larger clone, so this may be a sequencing read error. V and J are TRBV29-1 and TRBJ1-2; D is possibly TRBD1 (5 bases). CDR1 is SQVTM and CDR2 is ANQGSEA in the germline V gene. The length of the CDR3 is 11 residues. DNA of the CDR3: TGCAGCGGTGAAGGGGCCTATGGCTACACCTTC. Translating it yields CSGEGAYGYTF. Variable domain in full (rest from reference TRBV29-1 and TRBJ1-2): SAVISQKPSRDICQRGTSLTIQCQVDSQVTMMFWYRQQPGQSLTLIATANQGSEATYESGFVIDKFPISRPNLTFSTLTVSNMSPEDSSIYLCSGEGAYGYTFGSGTRLTVV.